This T cell receptor beta chain comes out of a study of shared clonotypes between healthy human individuals. Notes on the study in general: Despite large depth, sorted-subset datasets appeared incompletely sequenced. An expected dependence of interdonor clonotype sharing on sequencing depth was noted. When naive CD4 clonotypes were compared across a few donors, about 4.8% were shared. Genetic and exposure-history diversity was limited by the few donors.

Germline V gives CDR1 SEHNR, CDR2 FQNEAQ (reference sequence). The length of the CDR3 is 15 residues. Trimming at V came to 2 bases and at J to 2 bases, leaving 4 bases not matched to a gene. The data were produced by immunoSEQ multiplex PCR, yet TCRdb's version contains in-frame clones alone and is incomplete. The data contain over a million clones, around 97% of them singletons. Details on this clone: Its specificity is not known.

Sequencing used naive CD4+ T cells sorted from blood. Subset here: CD45RA+ positively selected. This clonotype originated in a man aged 25 to 45 in good health. This chain uses TRBV7-9 with TRBJ1-2; 8 bases agree with TRBD1. The CDR3 loop is CASSLRRDRNYGYTF. The CDR3 DNA sequence: TGTGCCAGCAGCTTACGCCGGGACAGGAACTATGGCTACACCTTC.